What follows is one T cell receptor beta chain and its context. Different DNA sequences within this sample yield the same CDR3. The data were obtained in a study of blood T cell repertoires in COVID-19. Study context: Spain, Italy and the United States supplied samples that represented acute and convalescent COVID-19.

The ends lost 0 bases at V and 7 bases at J; junction bases unmatched: 0. The CDR3 runs 14 residues. Germline V gene sequence: CDR1 MNHEY, CDR2 SVGEGT. The study drew participants aged 18 to 89 years from approximately 25 US areas. Participant-given clinical history determined each cohort assignment. In the original workflow: For nucleated cells, counts were estimated from reference gene primer amplification. Profiled with immunoSEQ multiplex PCR; TCRdb holds only in-frame clones, not every one. The V and J calls and clone size are taken from that table; D and trimming were inferred from the DNA. The sample yields 300,000 to 450,000 clones, less than 90% seen once.

This sequence was found in a woman in her 30s who had recovered from COVID-19. The sequenced material came from PBMCs or T cells enriched from blood (not recorded which). V gene TRBV6-2 or TRBV6-3 combines with J gene TRBJ1-6; 7 bases are shared with TRBD1. CDR3 nucleotide sequence: TGTGCCAGCAGTTACTCAGGGGGCAATTCACCCCTCCACTTT. It encodes CASSYSGGNSPLHF.